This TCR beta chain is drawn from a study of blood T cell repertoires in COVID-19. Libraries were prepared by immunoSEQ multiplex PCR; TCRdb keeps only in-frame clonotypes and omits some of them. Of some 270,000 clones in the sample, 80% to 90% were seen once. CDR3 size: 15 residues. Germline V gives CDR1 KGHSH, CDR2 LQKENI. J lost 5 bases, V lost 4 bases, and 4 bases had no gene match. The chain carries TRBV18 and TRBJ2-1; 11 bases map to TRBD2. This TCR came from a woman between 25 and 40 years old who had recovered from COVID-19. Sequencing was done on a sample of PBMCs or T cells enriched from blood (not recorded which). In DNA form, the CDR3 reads TGTGCCAGCTCACTCACTAGCGGGAGTCACAATGAGCAGTTCTTC. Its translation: CASSLTSGSHNEQFF.